This passage covers 8 T cell receptor beta chains from one sample sequenced in a study of T-cell memory formation after mild COVID-19. Using its own MiXCR run on the 5' RACE reads, TCRdb lists one record per CDR3 protein. The data hold 560,000 or so distinct CDR3 sequences, with 17% observed a single time. Sequencing input: PBMCs or a T cell subset sorted from them (not recorded which). The receptor set was obtained from an adult woman who had mild COVID-19 (a few samples of this study predate the infection). Cell type and time point are not known.

The chain combines TRBV4-2 with TRBJ2-1; D may correspond to TRBD1 or TRBD2 (5 bases each). Germline V CDR1 and CDR2: LGHNA, YNFKEQ. CDR3 length: 17 residues. The ends were cut back, 0 bases at V and 3 bases at J, with 15 bases in the middle. The CDR3 nucleotides read TGTGCCAGCAGCCAAGAACTCCCCGGGGCCCTCTACAATGAGCAGTTCTTC. Protein product: CASSQELPGALYNEQFF.

The rearrangement uses TRBV6-5 and TRBJ2-6, with 12 bases lining up with TRBD1. The CDR3 is made up of 18 amino acids. After removal of 5 bases from V and 4 bases from J, the junction contained 9 bases not matched to a gene. Germline V gene sequence: CDR1 MNHEY, CDR2 SVGAGI. For the CDR3, the DNA is TGTGCCAGCAGTCCGCTCGGGACAGGGGGCGCCGGGGCCAACGTCCTGACTTTC. It codes for CASSPLGTGGAGANVLTF.

This clonotype was seen only a few times. The J gene is TRBJ2-3, the V gene TRBV5-1; D is undetermined. The CDR3 runs 17 residues. Germline CDR1 and CDR2: SGHRS and YFSETQ. The V end lost 0 bases, the J end lost 4 bases, and 18 bases lay between the germline ends. The CDR3 sequence is CASSLDLSNGVPDTQYF. CDR3 coding DNA: TGCGCCAGCAGCTTGGACCTTAGTAACGGAGTCCCAGATACGCAGTATTTT.

The chain couples TRBV5-6 to TRBJ2-7; 12 positions agree with TRBD2. The CDR3 totals 18 residues. The V gene end was trimmed by 4 bases and the J gene end by 4 bases; junction bases not matched to a gene: 15. The V gene's germline CDR1 is SGHDT and CDR2 YYEEEE. For the CDR3, the DNA is TGTGCCAGCAGCCCTAGCGGGGGGGTCCGTTTGGGCCGTTACGAGCAGTACTTC. Translating it yields CASSPSGGVRLGRYEQYF.

This clonotype showed up just a few times. The chain is built from TRBV4-3 and TRBJ2-1; D perhaps matches TRBD2 (5 bases). Looked up from germline, CDR1 is LGHNA and CDR2 is YSLEER. The CDR3 spans 15 residues. With 5 bases removed from V and 3 bases from J, the gap between germline ends came to 14 bases. The CDR3 DNA is TGCGCCAGCAGCGAAAGTGCGGCGGGCTACAATGAGCAGTTCTTC. Protein product: CASSESAAGYNEQFF.

J is TRBJ1-4 and V is TRBV9; no clear D. The germline CDR1 and CDR2 sequences are SGDLS and YYNGEE. Trimming stripped 0 bases from V and 6 bases from J, with 12 bases between. The CDR3 has 15 residues. The chain's CDR3 is CASSVEANGDEKLFF. The CDR3 DNA sequence: TGTGCCAGCAGCGTAGAGGCCAATGGGGATGAAAAACTGTTTTTT.

The chain combines TRBV4-1 with TRBJ2-1, with D unclear. Germline values: CDR1 MGHRA, CDR2 YSYEKL. V lost 1 base to trimming and J lost 0 bases, with 7 bases between them. This CDR3 contains 15 residues. The CDR3 spells CASSQGPDSYNEQFF. In nucleotides, the CDR3 is TGCGCCAGCAGCCAAGGACCCGACTCCTACAATGAGCAGTTCTTC.

This clonotype has more than one count but fewer than ten. V gene TRBV7-8 combines with J gene TRBJ2-7, with a tentative D call TRBD1 (5 bases). This CDR3 has 15 residues. Germline V gives CDR1 SGHVS, CDR2 FQNEAQ. V dropped 5 bases and J dropped 2 bases, with 16 bases sitting between them. The DNA of the CDR3 is TGTGCCAGCAGCGGGGCCTTCGTACAAACCTACGAGCAGTACTTC. It specifies CASSGAFVQTYEQYF.